What follows are 29 T cell receptor beta chains derived from one specimen sequenced in a study of CD4+ T cells in melanoma. TCRdb's table, derived via immunoSEQ multiplex PCR, lists solely in-frame clones and lacks some. The table includes over 130,000 clones, roughly 91% detected once. These receptors all stem from a human donor with melanoma.

The CDR3 region has the DNA TGTGCCAGCAGCTTAGACGGGGTAGTAAACGAGCAGTACTTC. It yields the protein CASSLDGVVNEQYF. The V and J genes are TRBV7-8 and TRBJ2-7; D possibly corresponds to TRBD2 (5 bases). The V end was cut by 1 base, the J end by 5 bases, with 12 bases between. Germline loops: CDR1 SGHVS, CDR2 FQNEAQ. The CDR3 consists of 14 residues.

The V call is TRBV2, the J call TRBJ2-3, with TRBD1 identical over 7 bases. V dropped 6 bases and J dropped 6; count of bases not matched to a gene: 9. From germline, CDR1 is SNHLY and CDR2 FYNNEI. The CDR3 consists of 14 residues. The CDR3 sequence is CASRATTGPDTQYF. The CDR3 nucleotides are TGTGCCAGCAGGGCTACGACAGGGCCCGATACGCAGTATTTT.

This chain joins TRBV2 and TRBJ1-1; D gene unclear. The CDR3 loop spans 14 amino acids. Trimming cost V 4 bases and J 6 bases, with 15 bases left between them. CDR1 is SNHLY, CDR2 FYNNEI, per germline. The CDR3 here is CASSVEWAVPEAFF. CDR3 coding DNA: TGTGCCAGCAGTGTGGAGTGGGCGGTTCCTGAAGCTTTCTTT.

This sequence joins TRBV4-2 and TRBJ2-1; the D is unclear. Trimming took off 0 bases at V and 6 bases at J, with 18 bases between the two ends. The germline V gene has CDR1 LGHNA and CDR2 YNFKEQ. This CDR3 region has 17 residues. For the CDR3, the DNA is TGTGCCAGCAGCCAAGACGAGGCGCCCACTATGGGCAATGAGCAGTTCTTC. Translated, it gives CASSQDEAPTMGNEQFF.

V gene TRBV5-6 combines with J gene TRBJ1-2; D is possibly TRBD1 (5 bases). V dropped 0 bases and J dropped 3 bases, with 9 bases sitting between them. Germline loops: CDR1 SGHDT, CDR2 YYEEEE. The CDR3 spans 14 residues. CDR3 sequence: CASSLGQGYYGYTF. The DNA of the CDR3 is TGTGCCAGCAGCTTGGGCCAGGGTTACTATGGCTACACCTTC.

This chain uses TRBV10-1 with TRBJ2-1; 7 bases are a match to TRBD1. Germline trimming cut 5 bases from V and 2 bases from J; bases unmatched to any gene: 3. Germline CDR1 and CDR2: WNHNN and SYGVQD (reference sequence). CDR3 size: 14 residues. CDR3 in amino acids: CASSQGTAYNEQFF. The CDR3, as DNA: TGCGCCAGCAGTCAGGGGACAGCCTACAATGAGCAGTTCTTC.

This sequence joins TRBV7-8 and TRBJ1-6; 8 bases map to TRBD1. The CDR3 has 14 residues. Germline assignment: CDR1 SGHVS and CDR2 FQNEAQ. J was trimmed by 8 bases and V by 4 bases; bases with no gene match: 4. This CDR3 reads CASSYGQGDSPLHF. CDR3 nucleotide sequence: TGTGCCAGCAGCTACGGACAGGGAGATTCACCCCTCCACTTT.

Worth noting for this clone: The sample carries other DNA sequences with the same CDR3. The V and J genes are TRBV7-6 and TRBJ2-7; no reliable D call. Trimming pared 9 bases from V and 0 bases from J, leaving 21 bases between. Germline assignment: CDR1 SGHVS and CDR2 FNYEAQ. The CDR3 has 16 residues. CDR3 sequence reads: CASSKISVDSSYEQYF. The CDR3 nucleotides are TGTGCCAGTAGCAAAATTTCCGTCGATAGCTCCTACGAGCAGTACTTC.

This clone was recorded only once. The chain recombines TRBV2 with TRBJ1-6, with D possibly matching TRBD1 (5 bases). The germline CDR1 and CDR2 sequences are SNHLY and FYNNEI. V was pared by 3 bases and J by 7 bases, with 10 bases between. This CDR3 comprises 14 residues. The DNA for the CDR3 is TGTGCCAGCAGTGATGAACAGGCCAATTCACCCCTCCACTTT. Translation gives CASSDEQANSPLHF.

The gene calls are TRBV7-8 and TRBJ1-3; no clear D. V dropped 1 base and J dropped 2 bases, with 6 bases sitting between them. Germline V lookup: CDR1 SGHVS, CDR2 FQNEAQ. This CDR3 is 14 amino acids long. The chain's CDR3 is CASSLVPAGNTIYF. For the CDR3, the DNA is TGTGCCAGCAGCTTAGTGCCGGCTGGAAACACCATATATTTT.

The rearrangement links TRBV6-1 to TRBJ2-7, with a possible D match to TRBD1 (5 bases). Germline loops: CDR1 MNHNS, CDR2 SASEGT. The CDR3 contains 14 residues. The CDR3 coding sequence is TGTGCAACTACTCCCCAAGGGGCGCTCTACGAGCAGTACTTC. The encoded protein is CATTPQGALYEQYF.

V and J are TRBV11-2 and TRBJ1-3, with unresolved D. V was pared by 5 bases and J by 0 bases, with 8 bases between. The CDR3 sequence is 14 residues long. Per the germline V gene, CDR1 is SGHAT and CDR2 is FQNNGV. CDR3 protein: CASSRYGSGNTIYF. CDR3 sequence (DNA): TGTGCCAGCAGCCGTTATGGCTCTGGAAACACCATATATTTT.

V usage is TRBV5-4 and J usage is TRBJ1-2; D is unresolved. The germline V gene encodes CDR1 SGHNT and CDR2 YYREEE (reference sequence). Trimming stripped 0 bases from V and 4 bases from J, with 10 bases between. The CDR3 loop spans 14 amino acids. CDR3 DNA: TGTGCCAGCAGCTTGGCCGCGACACCCTATGGCTACACCTTC. It codes for CASSLAATPYGYTF.

In its sample, this clone was seen once. This sequence joins TRBV15 and TRBJ1-2; tentative D call: TRBD1 (6 bases). CDR1 and CDR2 from the germline V gene are LNHNV and YYDKDF (reference sequence). This CDR3 is built from 13 residues. Trimming cost V 4 bases and J 4 bases, with 10 bases left between them. CDR3: CATSIDRFYGYTF. CDR3 coding DNA: TGTGCCACCAGCATTGACAGGTTCTATGGCTACACCTTC.

This clone showed up just once. V is TRBV5-5 and J is TRBJ1-2, with 7 bases fitting TRBD1. After removal of 5 bases from V and 4 bases from J, the junction contained 11 bases not matched to a gene. The germline gives CDR1 SGHKS, CDR2 YYEKEE (reference sequence). This CDR3 has 15 residues. The CDR3 here is CASSSDRIPTYGYTF. The CDR3 DNA reads as TGTGCCAGCAGTTCGGACAGGATCCCGACCTATGGCTACACCTTC.

The rearrangement joins TRBV5-4 to TRBJ2-1; 13 positions agree with TRBD2. From germline, CDR1 is SGHNT and CDR2 YYREEE (reference sequence). This CDR3 is 16 amino acids long. V lost 4 bases to trimming and J lost 2 bases; unmatched junction nucleotides: 3. The CDR3 DNA reads TGTGCCAGCAGCAGGACTAGCGGGGGACCCTACAATGAGCAGTTCTTC. Translating gives CASSRTSGGPYNEQFF.

The genes are TRBV7-3 and TRBJ1-5, with a weak D call TRBD1 (6 bases). CDR1 is SGHTA, CDR2 FQGTGA, per germline. This CDR3 has 13 residues. The ends were cut back, 3 bases at V and 8 bases at J, with 11 bases in the middle. CDR3 residues: CASSFNRDEPQHF. The CDR3 region has the DNA TGTGCCAGCAGCTTTAACAGGGATGAGCCCCAGCATTTT.

The rearrangement joins TRBV5-1 to TRBJ2-1; the D gene is possibly TRBD2 (6 bases). V was cut by 0 bases and J by 8 bases, with 15 bases left in between. The germline CDR1 and CDR2 sequences are SGHRS and YFSETQ. The CDR3 covers 15 residues. The CDR3 is CASSLAAGFLDEQFF. CDR3 nucleotide sequence: TGCGCCAGCAGCTTGGCCGCGGGGTTTTTAGATGAGCAGTTCTTC.

For the CDR3, the DNA is TGTGCCAGCAGTGACGGGCTAGGCAATGAGCAGTTCTTC. It encodes CASSDGLGNEQFF. The chain has TRBV2 and TRBJ2-1; D call uncertain. There are 13 residues in the CDR3. From germline, CDR1 is SNHLY and CDR2 FYNNEI. Trimming pared 3 bases from V and 6 bases from J, leaving 9 bases between.

The chain links TRBV12-5 to TRBJ2-1; D may be TRBD1 or TRBD2 (5 bases each). CDR3 length equals 15 residues. V was shortened by 1 base and J by 3 bases, with 10 bases between the two germline ends. CDR1 LGHNT and CDR2 FRNRAP come from the germline V gene. This chain's CDR3 is CASGLGPGSYNEQFF. CDR3 coding DNA: TGTGCTAGTGGTTTGGGCCCAGGGAGCTACAATGAGCAGTTCTTC.

The CDR3 region is CASSGQANTGELFF. In DNA, the CDR3 is TGCGCCAGCAGTGGTCAAGCGAACACCGGGGAGCTGTTTTTT. The V call is TRBV10-1, the J call TRBJ2-2, with D uncertain. V lost 4 bases to trimming and J lost 0 bases, with 6 bases between them. The germline V gene has CDR1 WNHNN and CDR2 SYGVQD (reference sequence). The CDR3 covers 14 residues.

CDR3 sequence (DNA): TGCGCCAGCAGCTTAGCAGGCAACCTTGCGACCCAGTACTTC. As protein: CASSLAGNLATQYF. The chain employs TRBV5-1 and TRBJ2-5; D is uncertain. The germline V and J ends were trimmed by 2 bases and 7 bases, with 15 bases remaining between them. CDR3 length equals 14 residues. From germline, CDR1 is SGHRS and CDR2 YFSETQ.

The chain has TRBV7-9 and TRBJ2-5; D ambiguous. Germline V lookup: CDR1 SEHNR, CDR2 FQNEAQ (reference sequence). V was cut by 1 base and J by 5 bases, with 8 bases left in between. The CDR3 has 13 amino acids. CDR3 loop: CASSLDVSETQYF. CDR3 nucleotides: TGTGCCAGCAGCTTAGATGTTAGCGAGACCCAGTACTTC.

The chain is built from TRBV23-1 and TRBJ2-7, with D possibly TRBD2 on 5 matching bases. TRBV23-1 is treated as an ORF (open reading frame) with a function not yet certain. The CDR3 has 15 residues. The ends were cut back, 8 bases at V and 0 bases at J, with 17 bases in the middle. DNA for the CDR3: TGCGCCAGCCGACCGGATGCGGGCAGCTCCTACGAGCAGTACTTC. Protein product: CASRPDAGSSYEQYF.

This clone came up a few times. This chain joins TRBV7-3 and TRBJ1-1; D ambiguous. V gave up 3 bases and J gave up 0 bases, with 5 bases separating them. CDR1 is SGHTA, CDR2 FQGTGA, per germline. This CDR3 has 13 amino acids. CDR3 sequence (DNA): TGTGCCAGCAGCTTCATGATGAACACTGAAGCTTTCTTT. It specifies CASSFMMNTEAFF.

This clone was recorded a few times. In DNA, the CDR3 is TGTGCCAGCAGCTTAATGAACTCAGGTCTGGGGTACGAGCAGTACTTC. Its translation: CASSLMNSGLGYEQYF. The chain couples TRBV11-1 to TRBJ2-7, with D hard to call. The CDR3 runs to 16 residues. In germline, CDR1 is SGHAT, CDR2 FQDESV (reference sequence). Deletions cut 2 bases from V and 4 bases from J, with 18 bases between.

This chain links TRBV2 with TRBJ1-1, with D uncertain. The CDR3 has 13 amino acids. CDR1 SNHLY and CDR2 FYNNEI come from the germline V gene. Trimming stripped 8 bases from V and 1 base from J, with 11 bases between. CDR3 in amino acids: CASDPGGNTEAFF. The CDR3 nucleotides are TGTGCCAGCGACCCGGGCGGGAACACTGAAGCTTTCTTT.

This rearrangement joins TRBV6-1 to TRBJ1-2, with D uncertain. This CDR3 contains 13 residues. Germline CDR1 and CDR2: MNHNS and SASEGT. Trimming cost V 6 bases and J 7 bases, with 15 bases left between them. The CDR3 nucleotides are TGTGCCAGCAGGGTCACAGTGTCTTTTGGCTACACCTTC. Encoded protein: CASRVTVSFGYTF.

V and J are TRBV5-1 and TRBJ1-1; weak D call: TRBD1 (5 bases). The germline gives CDR1 SGHRS, CDR2 YFSETQ. V was cut by 0 bases and J by 4 bases, with 7 bases left in between. CDR3 size: 13 residues. The CDR3 DNA reads TGCGCCAGCAGCTTGGATGGGGCCACTGAAGCTTTCTTT. Its protein product is CASSLDGATEAFF.